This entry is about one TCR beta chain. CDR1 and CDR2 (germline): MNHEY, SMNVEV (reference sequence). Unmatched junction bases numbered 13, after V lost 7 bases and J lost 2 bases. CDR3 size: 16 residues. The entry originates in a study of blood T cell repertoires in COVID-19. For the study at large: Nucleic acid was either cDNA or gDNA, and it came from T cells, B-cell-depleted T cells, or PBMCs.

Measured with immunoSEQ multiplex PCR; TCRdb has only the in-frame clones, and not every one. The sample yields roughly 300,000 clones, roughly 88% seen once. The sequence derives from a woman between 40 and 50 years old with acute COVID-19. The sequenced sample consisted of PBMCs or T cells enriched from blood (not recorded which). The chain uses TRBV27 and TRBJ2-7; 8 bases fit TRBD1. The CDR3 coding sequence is TGTGCCAGCACCGTCAAATGGGGGGACAGGACCTACGAGCAGTACTTC. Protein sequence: CASTVKWGDRTYEQYF.